The rows below give T cell receptor beta chains drawn from one sample of a study of blood T cell repertoires in COVID-19. Using immunoSEQ multiplex PCR, the repertoire was profiled, and TCRdb retains in-frame clones only, with some absent. Of around 310,000 clones listed, 90% are singletons. The sequencing sample was made of peripheral blood. The receptors were gathered from a woman in her 40s with COVID-19, enrolled during active disease. CDR3s include the opening cysteine and the closing phenylalanine or tryptophan. A D gene is named only where the DNA matches it firmly. Some rows mark clone size as missing; the rest say once, few, many or name a class of expanded clone.

D | J | size | V | CDR3 | DNA
- | TRBJ1-1 | - | TRBV7-9 | CASSYGAEAFF | TGTGCCAGCAGCTATGGGGCGGAAGCTTTCTTT
- | TRBJ2-5 | - | TRBV10-3 | CAISESAGTTETQYF | TGTGCCATCAGTGAGTCAGCCGGGACAACAGAGACCCAGTACTTC
- | TRBJ1-1 | - | TRBV7-8 | CASSLRETNTEAFF | TGTGCCAGCAGCTTACGGGAGACGAACACTGAAGCTTTCTTT
TRBD1 | TRBJ1-2 | once | TRBV6-5 | CASRRDRENGYTF | TGTGCCAGCAGGAGAGACAGGGAGAATGGCTACACCTTC
- | TRBJ2-3 | - | TRBV5-1 | CASSLRRGYTDTQYF | TGCGCCAGCAGCCTAAGGCGGGGTTACACAGATACGCAGTATTTT
- | TRBJ2-5 | - | TRBV5-1 | CASSRGQGSQETQYF | TGCGCCAGCAGCCGCGGGCAGGGGAGTCAAGAGACCCAGTACTTC
TRBD1 | TRBJ1-2 | - | TRBV5-6 | CASSFAWDRVFDGYTF | TGTGCCAGCAGCTTTGCCTGGGACAGGGTTTTTGATGGCTACACCTTC
- | TRBJ2-1 | - | TRBV19 | CASSTWRWLGYNEQFF | TGTGCCAGTAGTACGTGGCGGTGGTTAGGCTACAATGAGCAGTTCTTC
- | TRBJ1-3 | - | TRBV7-3 | CASSPTGSWSHTIYF | TGTGCCAGCAGCCCGACCGGGTCCTGGTCCCACACCATATATTTT
- | TRBJ2-7 | - | TRBV12-3/TRBV12-4 | CASSLVLPYEQYF | TGTGCCAGCAGTTTAGTACTACCTTACGAGCAGTACTTC
- | TRBJ1-3 | few | TRBV11-2 | CASSQDLGGTIYF | TGTGCCAGCAGCCAGGACTTAGGCGGGACCATATATTTT
- | TRBJ1-1 | - | TRBV5-1 | CASSLVDRTEAFF | TGCGCCAGCAGCCTCGTCGACAGGACTGAAGCTTTCTTT
- | TRBJ1-1 | - | TRBV12-3/TRBV12-4 | CASSLVGVTEAFF | TGTGCCAGCAGTTTAGTAGGGGTAACTGAAGCTTTCTTT
- | TRBJ2-1 | - | TRBV14 | CASSQAIISSYNEQFF | TGTGCCAGCAGCCAAGCAATTATTAGCTCCTACAATGAGCAGTTCTTC
- | TRBJ1-5 | - | TRBV28 | CASSFPPGRGGLTQPQHF | TGTGCCAGCAGTTTTCCCCCAGGGCGCGGGGGTTTGACTCAGCCCCAGCATTTT
TRBD1 | TRBJ1-3 | - | TRBV7-9 | CASSLYRGTIYF | TGTGCCAGCAGCCTGTACAGGGGGACCATATATTTT
- | TRBJ1-3 | - | TRBV7-2 | CASSWSSGNTIYF | TGTGCCAGCAGCTGGAGTTCGGGAAACACCATATATTTT
TRBD1 | TRBJ2-7 | - | TRBV19 | CASSIGQDAAHEQYF | TGTGCCAGTAGTATCGGACAGGACGCAGCCCACGAGCAGTACTTC
- | TRBJ2-6 | - | TRBV5-1 | CASSLGPRVRSGANVLTF | TGCGCCAGCAGCTTGGGCCCCAGGGTACGATCTGGGGCCAACGTCCTGACTTTC
- | TRBJ2-7 | - | TRBV6-2/TRBV6-3 | CASSPTFDSYEQYF | TGTGCCAGCAGTCCCACTTTTGACTCCTACGAGCAGTACTTC
TRBD1 | TRBJ1-6 | once | TRBV4-3 | CASSQDGQGGSPLHF | TGCGCCAGCAGCCAAGATGGACAGGGAGGTTCACCCCTCCACTTT
- | TRBJ1-1 | - | TRBV7-2 | CASSLGGQGSYTEAFF | TGTGCCAGCAGCTTAGGGGGGCAGGGATCGTACACTGAAGCTTTCTTT
- | TRBJ1-2 | - | TRBV7-9 | CASSLVPGLNYGYTF | TGTGCCAGCAGCTTAGTCCCGGGGTTGAACTATGGCTACACCTTC
- | TRBJ1-1 | - | TRBV6-4 | CASSVVENTEAFF | TGTGCCAGCAGTGTTGTAGAGAACACTGAAGCTTTCTTT
- | TRBJ1-1 | - | TRBV7-2 | CASSLAWSASTEAFF | TGTGCCAGCAGCTTAGCTTGGTCAGCTAGCACTGAAGCTTTCTTT
- | TRBJ2-7 | - | TRBV18 | CASSPTATYYEQYF | TGTGCCAGCTCACCTACCGCCACTTACTACGAGCAGTACTTC
TRBD1 | TRBJ1-1 | - | TRBV28 | CASSFGRGEAHTEAFF | TGTGCCAGCAGTTTCGGCAGGGGGGAAGCACACACTGAAGCTTTCTTT
- | TRBJ2-7 | - | TRBV5-1 | CASSLGGGEAGLRLF | TGCGCCAGCAGCTTGGGGGGCGGGGAGGCGGGCCTGCGTTTATTC
- | TRBJ2-2 | - | TRBV24-1 | CATSDPTAANTGELFF | TGTGCCACCAGTGACCCGACAGCCGCGAACACCGGGGAGCTGTTTTTT
TRBD1 | TRBJ2-7 | - | TRBV4-3 | CASSQTGTGPYEQYF | TGCGCCAGCAGCCAAACCGGGACAGGCCCCTACGAGCAGTACTTC
- | TRBJ2-3 | - | TRBV9 | CASSAGVLGTDTQYF | TGTGCCAGCAGCGCCGGGGTTCTGGGCACAGATACGCAGTATTTT
TRBD1 | TRBJ2-2 | few | TRBV10-3 | CAIHRGGNTGELFF | TGTGCCATCCACAGGGGCGGGAACACCGGGGAGCTGTTTTTT
- | TRBJ1-2 | once | TRBV30 | CAWSETHRVGYTF | TGTGCCTGGAGTGAAACCCACAGGGTTGGCTACACCTTC
- | TRBJ1-5 | - | TRBV7-2 | CASSPPTGSSNQPQHF | TGTGCCAGCAGCCCCCCCACAGGGAGTAGCAATCAGCCCCAGCATTTT
TRBD1 | TRBJ2-4 | - | TRBV11-2 | CASRSPGTGLAKNIQYF | TGTGCCAGCAGGAGCCCCGGGACAGGGCTGGCCAAAAACATTCAGTACTTC
- | TRBJ1-5 | - | TRBV7-8 | CASSLEASPGQPQHF | TGTGCCAGCAGCTTAGAGGCCTCGCCAGGACAGCCCCAGCATTTT
TRBD1 | TRBJ2-7 | - | TRBV19 | CASSRALIGTAPYEQYF | TGTGCCAGTAGTCGTGCATTGATCGGGACAGCCCCCTACGAGCAGTACTTC
- | TRBJ2-3 | - | TRBV4-1 | CASTSQRVTDTQYF | TGCGCCAGCACTTCCCAGCGGGTCACAGATACGCAGTATTTT
- | TRBJ2-3 | - | TRBV7-2 | CASSLSLGVQYVTDTQYF | TGTGCCAGCAGCTTAAGCCTCGGGGTCCAATATGTGACAGATACGCAGTATTTT
TRBD2 | TRBJ2-1 | - | TRBV6-6 | CASSFIAGAYNEQFF | TGTGCCAGCAGCTTTATAGCGGGAGCCTACAATGAGCAGTTCTTC
- | TRBJ1-2 | - | TRBV5-4 | CASRNPVEGDCF | TGTGCCAGCAGAAACCCCGTCGAAGGAGACTGCTTC
TRBD1 | TRBJ1-5 | - | TRBV6-5 | CASSWDREGSNQPQHF | TGTGCCAGCAGTTGGGACAGGGAAGGTAGCAATCAGCCCCAGCATTTT
- | TRBJ2-7 | - | TRBV19 | CASRQGPLGWQYF | TGTGCCAGCAGGCAGGGCCCCCTGGGATGGCAGTACTTC
- | TRBJ2-4 | - | TRBV2 | CASFTLAKNIQYF | TGTGCCAGCTTTACTCTAGCCAAAAACATTCAGTACTTC
- | TRBJ2-5 | - | TRBV30 | CAWSVQGGETQYF | TGTGCCTGGAGTGTACAGGGGGGGGAGACCCAGTACTTC
TRBD1 | TRBJ2-1 | - | TRBV7-8 | CASSTQGALTYNEQFF | TGTGCCAGCAGCACCCAGGGGGCCCTAACATACAATGAGCAGTTCTTC
- | TRBJ1-1 | few | TRBV6-2/TRBV6-3 | CASRPQGFILTEAFF | TGTGCCAGCAGGCCTCAGGGTTTTATTCTCACTGAAGCTTTCTTT
- | TRBJ1-3 | - | TRBV28 | CASSLKTGPWGHTIYF | TGTGCCAGCAGTTTAAAGACAGGCCCCTGGGGACACACCATATATTTT